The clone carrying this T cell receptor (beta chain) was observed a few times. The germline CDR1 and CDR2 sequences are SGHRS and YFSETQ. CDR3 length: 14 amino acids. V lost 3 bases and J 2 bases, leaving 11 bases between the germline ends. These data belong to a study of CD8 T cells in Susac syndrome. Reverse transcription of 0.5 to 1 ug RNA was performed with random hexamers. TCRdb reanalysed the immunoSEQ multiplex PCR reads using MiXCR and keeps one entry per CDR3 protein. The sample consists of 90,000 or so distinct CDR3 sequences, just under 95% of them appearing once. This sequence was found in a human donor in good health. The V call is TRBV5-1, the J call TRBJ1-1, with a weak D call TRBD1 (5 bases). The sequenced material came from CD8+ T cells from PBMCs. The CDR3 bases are TGCGCCAGCAGCTGGGGGACGGATAACACTGAAGCTTTCTTT. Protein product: CASSWGTDNTEAFF.